This T cell receptor beta chain is drawn from a study of T-cell reconstitution after alpha-beta-depleted transplantation in children. Unique molecular identifiers featured in how the TCRbeta library was prepared. TCRdb recomputed calls from the PCR reads with MiXCR, one row per CDR3 protein. The profile shows 600,000 to 700,000 distinct CDR3 sequences, roughly 15% of them singletons. The trim removed 5 bases at V and 3 bases at J, leaving 7 bases unmatched. The CDR3 is made up of 14 amino acids. The germline V gene encodes CDR1 DFQATT and CDR2 SNEGSKA (reference sequence). Source: PBMCs from the stem cell graft donor, taken from the stem cell graft. This rearrangement joins TRBV20-1 to TRBJ1-5; 7 bases are shared with TRBD1. This clonotype was sampled from a human donor who donated a stem cell graft to a child with acute myeloid leukemia. The CDR3 protein is CSAFSDRDNQPQHF. Here the CDR3 DNA reads TGCAGTGCTTTTTCCGACAGGGACAATCAGCCCCAGCATTTT.